These 15 T cell receptor beta chains were all obtained from the same sample, sequenced in a study of siplizumab effects on memory and regulatory T cells. Method: immunoSEQ multiplex PCR; TCRdb's copy keeps in-frame clones and lacks some. The repertoire holds more than 85,000 clones, with around 95% as singletons. The sequenced material came from Tregs sorted from blood. The receptor source for this set is a human donor in good health.

The rearrangement links TRBV19 to TRBJ2-1; the match to TRBD2 covers 10 bases. The germline CDR1 and CDR2 sequences are LNHDA and SQIVND (reference sequence). V was clipped by 4 bases and J by 7 bases; unmatched bases: 1. This CDR3 comprises 13 residues. The CDR3 nucleotides are TGTGCCAGTAGTACTAGCGGGAGAAATGAGCAGTTCTTC. It codes for CASSTSGRNEQFF.

This chain connects TRBV5-1 to TRBJ2-3, with TRBD1 matching over 7 bases. V lost 2 bases and J lost 4; bases outside the gene matches: 10. Germline CDR1 SGHRS, CDR2 YFSETQ. The CDR3 totals 16 residues. DNA of the CDR3: TGCGCCAGCAGCTTCGGACAGGCCAGTCTCGCAGATACGCAGTATTTT. It codes for CASSFGQASLADTQYF.

The chain links TRBV6-6 to TRBJ2-5, with 7 bases that match TRBD1. The ends lost 6 bases at V and 5 bases at J; junction bases unmatched: 9. The CDR3 contains 14 residues. The germline V gene encodes CDR1 MNHNY and CDR2 SVGAGI (reference sequence). CDR3 region: CASSAPTGTETQYF. Written as DNA, the CDR3 is TGTGCCAGCAGCGCGCCGACAGGGACGGAGACCCAGTACTTC.

This chain uses TRBV6-1 with TRBJ1-1; no clear D. The V gene's germline CDR1 is MNHNS and CDR2 SASEGT. V was trimmed by 7 bases and J by 4 bases, leaving 13 bases between them. The CDR3 consists of 13 residues. CDR3 loop: CASKPRGITEAFF. The CDR3 DNA is TGTGCCAGCAAGCCCCGGGGAATCACTGAAGCTTTCTTT.

The chain links TRBV30 to TRBJ1-5; 7 nucleotides match TRBD1. The CDR3 consists of 15 residues. J lost 7 bases, V lost 3 bases, and 12 bases had no gene match. The germline V gene encodes CDR1 GTSNPN and CDR2 SVGIG (reference sequence). CDR3 sequence (DNA): TGTGCCTGGAGGCAAAAGACAGGGTTCAGCCAGCCCCAGCATTTT. This codes for CAWRQKTGFSQPQHF.

The chain joins TRBV9 to TRBJ1-1, with TRBD1 matching 8 bases. CDR1 is SGDLS and CDR2 is YYNGEE in the germline V gene. This CDR3 has 17 amino acids. Germline trimming cut 0 bases from V and 2 bases from J; bases unmatched to any gene: 9. In nucleotides, the CDR3 is TGTGCCAGCAGCGTAGGGTTAAGGGGACAGGCTAACACTGAAGCTTTCTTT. It encodes CASSVGLRGQANTEAFF.

The genes are TRBV28 and TRBJ1-1; TRBD1 aligns across 7 bases. The CDR3 length is 14 residues. Germline V CDR1 and CDR2: MDHEN, SYDVKM. With 3 bases clipped from V and 1 base from J, the junction kept 2 bases outside the gene matches. The CDR3 DNA sequence: TGTGCCAGCAGTTTGGGACAGAAGAACACTGAAGCTTTCTTT. It is translated as CASSLGQKNTEAFF.

This chain connects TRBV5-1 to TRBJ2-1, with TRBD2 identical over 13 bases. Trimming took 2 bases from V and 2 from J; bases not matched to a gene: 7. The CDR3 is 18 amino acids. CDR1 is SGHRS and CDR2 is YFSETQ in the germline V gene. CDR3 DNA: TGCGCCAGCAGCTTCCTGACTAGCGGGAGGTCGGCCTACAATGAGCAGTTCTTC. It codes for CASSFLTSGRSAYNEQFF.

The chain recombines TRBV5-5 with TRBJ2-7, with D tentatively TRBD1 or TRBD2 (5 bases each). The ends were cut back, 4 bases at V and 2 bases at J, with 16 bases in the middle. The CDR3 runs 15 residues. Germline CDR1 reads SGHKS; CDR2 reads YYEKEE (reference sequence). CDR3 in amino acids: CASSLVGTATYEQYF. In nucleotides, the CDR3 is TGTGCCAGCAGCCTGGTTGGGACGGCAACCTACGAGCAGTACTTC.

V is TRBV30 and J is TRBJ1-5; perhaps TRBD1 as D (6 bases). The V and J ends lost 0 bases and 9 bases respectively, with 6 bases between them. This CDR3 is built from 11 residues. In germline, CDR1 is GTSNPN, CDR2 SVGIG (reference sequence). CDR3 in DNA: TGTGCCTGGAGTGTAGGGGGGCCCCAGCATTTT. Translation: CAWSVGGPQHF. The variable domain in full, with the rest retrieved from reference TRBV30 and TRBJ1-5, is SQTIHQWPATLVQPVGSPLSLECTVEGTSNPNLYWYRQAAGRGLQLLFYSVGIGQISSEVPQNLSASRPQDRQFILSSKKLLLSDSGFYLCAWSVGGPQHFGDGTRLSIL.

J is TRBJ2-2 and V is TRBV5-1, with 8 nucleotides matching TRBD2. The CDR3 extends over 16 amino acids. The J segment lost 5 bases and the V segment lost 3 bases, leaving 9 bases of the junction unmatched. The germline gives CDR1 SGHRS, CDR2 YFSETQ. In DNA form, the CDR3 reads TGCGCCAGCAGCTCCTCCCGGGAGGGCCGGACCGGGGAGCTGTTTTTT. Protein: CASSSSREGRTGELFF.

The rearrangement uses TRBV29-1 and TRBJ2-7; a possible D gene is TRBD1 (5 bases). The CDR3 loop spans 16 amino acids. The germline V and J ends were trimmed by 4 bases and 3 bases, with 22 bases remaining between them. Germline V gene data show CDR1 as SQVTM and CDR2 as ANQGSEA. The CDR3 is CSVVPLRFGASYEQYF. The CDR3 DNA follows: TGCAGCGTTGTCCCGCTCAGGTTTGGGGCCAGCTACGAGCAGTACTTC.

The chain combines TRBV27 with TRBJ2-1, with D possibly TRBD2 on 5 matching bases. Germline CDR1 and CDR2: MNHEY and SMNVEV (reference sequence). The germline V and J ends were trimmed by 5 bases and 7 bases, with 18 bases remaining between them. This CDR3 contains 15 residues. CDR3 amino acids: CASSSSVSLRNEQFF. In DNA form, the CDR3 reads TGTGCCAGCAGTAGTAGCGTTTCCCTGAGGAATGAGCAGTTCTTC.

The chain has TRBV6-5 and TRBJ1-2; D not certain. The V gene's germline CDR1 is MNHEY and CDR2 SVGAGI. This CDR3 contains 14 residues. V was pared by 6 bases and J by 8 bases, with 19 bases between. The CDR3 loop reads CASSLWGTGEGYTF. The CDR3 nucleotides are TGTGCCAGCAGCCTCTGGGGAACCGGCGAGGGCTACACCTTC.

Notes on this clone: The junction differs from germline at one of its ends, possibly a read error. The chain employs TRBV5-8 and TRBJ1-1; possibly TRBD1 for D (6 bases). This CDR3 has 12 residues. Germline V gives CDR1 SGHTS, CDR2 YDEGEE. CDR3 in DNA: TGTGCCAGCAGCGCCCGGACAGCTGAGGCTTTCTTT. Protein sequence: CASSARTAEAFF.